The clone carrying this T cell receptor (beta chain) has just a few counts. Germline V gene data show CDR1 as SGDLS and CDR2 as YYNGEE. This CDR3 is built from 13 residues. V dropped 0 bases and J dropped 5 bases, with 7 bases sitting between them. The entirety of the isolated RNA underwent reverse transcription, so expressed TCRB transcripts were sequenced. The assay was immunoSEQ multiplex PCR, and TCRdb's table has in-frame clones only and misses some. Of over 500,000 clones listed, roughly a sixth are singletons. This specimen comes from a study of beta chain features in type 1 diabetes. V is TRBV9 and J is TRBJ2-3, with unresolved D. The sequence derives from a man younger than 35 in good health. Sequencing input: naive CD4+ T cells from blood. CDR3 nucleotide sequence: TGTGCCAGCAGCGTAGCCTCCGGAGATACGCAGTATTTT. This translates into CASSVASGDTQYF.